This TCR beta chain was recovered during a study of blood T cell repertoires in COVID-19 (TCRdb year 2020). At the level of the whole study: Samples covering the acute and convalescent phases of COVID-19 were provided by collaborators in the United States, Italy and Spain. Subjects who had been exposed to COVID-19, were actively infected with it, or had recovered from it provided the deeply sampled blood TCRbeta repertoires that made up the dataset. The repertoires were made available in a free public database intended to serve as a resource for research on the immune response to SARS-CoV-2. The sample metadata nearly always contained a de-identified subject ID, COVID-19 status, age in years and sex. HLA class I and class II types, where available, came from metadata supplied by the sample provider rather than from assay-based typing. Samples came from the ongoing ImmuneRACE study (first 160 participants) plus 1,254 subjects from 6 global collaborators. The material from the prospective study consisted of cDNA or gDNA derived from T cells, B-cell-depleted T cells, or PBMCs.

V lost 7 bases and J lost 8 bases, and the count of bases not matched to a germline gene is 2. From the germline V gene (reference sequence), CDR1 is MNHEY and CDR2 is SMNVEV. From the cysteine through the phenylalanine, the CDR3 covers 11 amino acids. Only CDR3 DNA is held: 33 bases, read in frame from base 1. Broader findings and caveats from the paper: The amount of clinical and demographic metadata varied by source and participant and was provided uncurated.

The immunoSEQ Assay, a bias-controlled multiplex PCR, was used to amplify TCRbeta CDR3 regions from genomic DNA. In the paper's pipeline: Nucleated cell counts per sample were estimated from amplification of reference gene primers within the assay. Sequence reads were collapsed and filtered to measure the absolute abundance of every unique TCRbeta CDR3 rearrangement. For each sample, productive Simpson clonality was calculated as the square root of Simpson's diversity index over productive rearrangements. The immuneACCESS repertoire file appears here via TCRdb, limited to in-frame rearrangements. These files lack a portion of the clones; in checked studies, under half of the deficit traces to unresolved V genes, and the cause of the others is not known. V and J calls and clone size are copied from that table; D and trimming were computed from the DNA. This sample lists some 190,000 clones; under 80% were detected once. In total, the top ten clones hold about a sixth of the sample.

Participants in the prospective study were enrolled through a virtual design, were aged roughly 18 to 100 years, and lived in roughly 24 United States geographic areas. In the prospective study, participants were assigned to cohorts based on the clinical history participants reported in a screening survey and a study questionnaire. Mobile phlebotomists in the prospective study collected whole blood, serum and a nasopharyngeal or oropharyngeal swab from every participant. Participants in the prospective study had the option to provide additional blood draws and questionnaires over an approximately 2-month period. Before DNA extraction, prospective study blood samples were shipped either frozen or at room temperature. Of note for this clone: Its antigen specificity is not known. Per-nucleotide qualities are absent, and no much larger clonotype sits a single base away.

This clonotype was sampled from a woman in her forties or fifties with acute COVID-19. The sequencing sample was made of PBMCs or T cells enriched from blood (not recorded which). The chain uses TRBV27 and TRBJ2-3, and TRBD1 aligns with 8 junction nucleotides. The bases are TGTGCCAGCACCACAGGGGGTACGCAGTATTTT. Protein translation: CASTTGGTQYF.